One and the same sample provided the 12 T cell receptor beta chains below, sequenced in a study of graft-versus-host responses after intestinal transplantation. The antigens these receptors bind are not known. Profiled with immunoSEQ multiplex PCR; TCRdb holds only in-frame clones, not every one. The sample carries roughly 97,000 clones, about 90% recorded once. Sequenced here: unstimulated CD4+ T cells sorted from spleen or lymph node cells, sampled before intestinal transplant. The source is a human donor who received an intestinal transplant.

The rearrangement joins TRBV6-1 to TRBJ2-6, with D hard to call. CDR3 length: 13 residues. Trimming removed 10 bases at V and 0 bases at J, with 7 bases between. Germline CDR1 reads MNHNS; CDR2 reads SASEGT. For the CDR3, the DNA is TGTGCCATCTGGTTCTCTGGGGCCAACGTCCTGACTTTC. Amino acids: CAIWFSGANVLTF.

J is TRBJ2-2 and V is TRBV10-3, with TRBD2 identical over 10 bases. J was trimmed by 8 bases and V by 2 bases; bases with no gene match: 8. The CDR3 is made up of 16 amino acids. The germline V gene encodes CDR1 ENHRY and CDR2 SYGVKD. CDR3 in DNA: TGTGCCATCAGTGAGGGTCTAGCGGGAGTTCGTGGGGAGCTGTTTTTT. Its translation is CAISEGLAGVRGELFF.

V and J are TRBV5-1 and TRBJ1-6; D is unresolved. The germline V gene has CDR1 SGHRS and CDR2 YFSETQ. This CDR3 has 16 amino acids. The V gene lost 4 bases and the J gene lost 2 bases, with 13 bases spanning the gap. CDR3: CASSIGENTYNSPLHF. Here the CDR3 DNA reads TGCGCCAGCAGCATCGGAGAAAATACCTATAATTCACCCCTCCACTTT.

Relative to its sample, this clone is medium-sized. This chain joins TRBV10-2 and TRBJ1-1; D is ambiguous. There are 13 residues in the CDR3. Trimming removed 5 bases from V and 1 base from J, with 8 bases in between. Germline CDR1 WSHSY, CDR2 SAAADI. CDR3 protein: CASSLDGNTEAFF. In DNA, the CDR3 is TGCGCCAGCAGTTTGGACGGGAACACTGAAGCTTTCTTT.

The chain combines TRBV19 with TRBJ2-6; D uncertain. V lost 4 bases, J lost 4 bases, and 8 bases lay in between. The CDR3 contains 14 residues. CDR1 is LNHDA and CDR2 is SQIVND in the germline V gene (reference sequence). The CDR3: CASSTDGGANVLTF. The CDR3 bases are TGTGCCAGTAGTACAGATGGGGGGGCCAACGTCCTGACTTTC.

V gene TRBV9 combines with J gene TRBJ2-2; 9 positions agree with TRBD2. CDR1 is SGDLS, CDR2 YYNGEE, per germline. V lost 4 bases, J lost 3 bases, and 4 bases stayed unmatched. The length of the CDR3 is 15 residues. The CDR3 coding sequence is TGTGCCAGCAGCCCGAGACTAGCGGACACCGGGGAGCTGTTTTTT. Residues: CASSPRLADTGELFF.

The chain is built from TRBV5-6 and TRBJ2-1; D is uncertain. CDR1 SGHDT and CDR2 YYEEEE come from the germline V gene. This CDR3 has 12 residues. Trimming took off 1 base at V and 4 bases at J, with 3 bases between the two ends. The CDR3 DNA reads TGTGCCAGCAGCTTGCTGTACAATGAGCAGTTCTTC. It specifies CASSLLYNEQFF. Full variable domain (missing parts from reference TRBV5-6 and TRBJ2-1): DAGVTQSPTHLIKTRGQQVTLRCSPKSGHDTVSWYQQALGQGPQFIFQYYEEEERQRGNFPDRFSGHQFPNYSSELNVNALLLGDSALYLCASSLLYNEQFFGPGTRLTVL.

This chain joins TRBV12-5 and TRBJ2-1, with D possibly TRBD1 on 6 matching bases. The CDR3 runs to 15 residues. Trimming left V 4 bases short and J 10 bases short, with 20 bases between. Germline V CDR1 and CDR2: LGHNT, FRNRAP. CDR3 nucleotides: TGTGCTAGTGGTTCCTCTTTGGGGGCTAGGCGGGAGCAGTTCTTC. As protein: CASGSSLGARREQFF.

The V call is TRBV7-2, the J call TRBJ2-3, with TRBD2 matching over 13 bases. This CDR3 is built from 15 residues. Trimming took 2 bases from V and 4 from J; bases not matched to a gene: 0. From germline, CDR1 is SGHTA and CDR2 FQGNSA. CDR3 nucleotide sequence: TGTGCCAGCAGCTTAACTAGCGGGGGGGCAGATACGCAGTATTTT. It is translated as CASSLTSGGADTQYF.

The rearrangement links TRBV7-6 to TRBJ2-3; D unclear. Trimming removed 5 bases from V and 5 bases from J, with 14 bases in between. CDR3 size: 14 residues. The germline V gene has CDR1 SGHVS and CDR2 FNYEAQ. The CDR3 loop is CASSPSPPEDTQYF. CDR3 nucleotides: TGTGCCAGCAGCCCCAGCCCGCCGGAAGATACGCAGTATTTT.

The chain couples TRBV29-1 to TRBJ2-5; D ambiguous. CDR3 length equals 15 residues. V lost 7 bases and J 3 bases, leaving 21 bases between the germline ends. Germline V gives CDR1 SQVTM, CDR2 ANQGSEA. The CDR3 reads CSAREYPEQEETQYF. In nucleotides, the CDR3 is TGCAGCGCCCGAGAGTATCCAGAACAAGAAGAGACCCAGTACTTC.

The genes are TRBV5-1 and TRBJ1-6, with D maybe TRBD1 (5 bases). The CDR3 is 13 amino acids. Germline values: CDR1 SGHRS, CDR2 YFSETQ. The V end lost 4 bases, the J end lost 10 bases, and 12 bases lay between the germline ends. The CDR3 is CASSRDRVSPLHF. CDR3 nucleotide sequence: TGCGCCAGCAGCCGCGACAGAGTCTCACCCCTCCACTTT.